This TCR beta chain was obtained from a study of T cells in localized non-small cell lung cancer. Study-level points and caveats: Multi-region tumor sequencing was not done, so intratumor heterogeneity could not be excluded. Median around 62 top-100 tumor clones were shared with paired adjacent lung. Elevated circulating T cell density in blood was associated with longer overall survival.

Per germline, CDR1 SGHNT and CDR2 YENEEA. CDR3 length: 14 amino acids. V was clipped by 5 bases and J by 7 bases, with 17 bases between them. The data were produced by immunoSEQ multiplex PCR, yet TCRdb's version contains in-frame clones alone and is incomplete. The sample includes 2,500 to 3,500 clones, around 26% of them seen just once. Concerning this clone itself: Its antigen remains unidentified.

The sequenced sample was normal lung tissue next to the tumor, obtained before any cancer treatment. The rearrangement uses TRBV11-3 and TRBJ2-5; D is perhaps TRBD1 (6 bases). This receptor was obtained from a man aged 40-75 years with stage III squamous cell lung carcinoma. In nucleotides, the CDR3 is TGTGCCAGCAGCCCGCGGACAGCCGGAGGGACCCAGTACTTC. Its translation: CASSPRTAGGTQYF.